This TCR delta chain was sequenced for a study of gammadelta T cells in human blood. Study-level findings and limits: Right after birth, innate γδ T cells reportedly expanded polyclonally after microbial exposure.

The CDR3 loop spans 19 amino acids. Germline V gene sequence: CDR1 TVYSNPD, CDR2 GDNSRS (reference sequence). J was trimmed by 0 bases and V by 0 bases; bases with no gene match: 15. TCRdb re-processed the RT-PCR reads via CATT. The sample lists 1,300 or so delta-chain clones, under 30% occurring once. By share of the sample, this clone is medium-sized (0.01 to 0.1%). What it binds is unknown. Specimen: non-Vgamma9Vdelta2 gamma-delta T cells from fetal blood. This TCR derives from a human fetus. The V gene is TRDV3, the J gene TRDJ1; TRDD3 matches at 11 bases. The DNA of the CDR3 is TGTGCCTTTAGGTGGATTCTCCTACTGGGGGATAAAGACACCGATAAACTCATCTTT. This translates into CAFRWILLLGDKDTDKLIF.